Following are 30 T cell receptor beta chains from one sample sequenced in a study of T cells after posttransplantation cyclophosphamide. Treatment was busulfan-fludarabine conditioning, a marrow graft, and cyclophosphamide on days +3 and +4. TCRdb's copy holds only in-frame clones and misses some; the assay was immunoSEQ multiplex PCR. The sample lists more than 10,000 clones; 80% to 95% were seen once. Sequencing used PBMCs, obtained after allogeneic stem cell transplant with posttransplant cyclophosphamide. The receptors come from a female patient younger than 45 who received an allogeneic stem cell transplant from an unrelated donor, was CMV-positive, and had no GVHD. Some of these T cells may belong to the graft donor.

CDR3 DNA: TGTGCCAGCAGCCTATCCGGACAGGGGGCGTTGGAGACCCAGTACTTC. Translated, it gives CASSLSGQGALETQYF. The V gene is TRBV11-2, the J gene TRBJ2-5; 11 bases fit TRBD1. Germline V gives CDR1 SGHAT, CDR2 FQNNGV. The V segment lost 5 bases and the J segment 5 bases; nucleotides outside the gene matches: 10. The CDR3 is made up of 16 amino acids.

This clone came up once. The rearrangement joins TRBV2 to TRBJ1-1, with TRBD1 identical over 12 bases. With V trimmed by 8 bases and J by 1 base, 11 bases remained unmatched. Germline CDR1 SNHLY, CDR2 FYNNEI. This CDR3 region has 17 residues. In DNA, the CDR3 is TGTGCCAGCTGGTTCTCGGGACAGGGGGCCTCGAACACTGAAGCTTTCTTT. Amino acids: CASWFSGQGASNTEAFF. Supplemented by reference TRBV2 and TRBJ1-1, the full variable domain reads EPEVTQTPSHQVTQMGQEVILRCVPISNHLYFYWYRQILGQKVEFLVSFYNNEISEKSEIFDDQFSVERPDGSNFTLKIRSTKLEDSAMYFCASWFSGQGASNTEAFFGQGTRLTVV.

Points on this clone: One end of the junction does not line up with germline, which may come from a read error. The same CDR3 is also encoded by other DNA sequences in this sample. CDR3 region: CASSSGLADTGELFF. CDR3 in DNA: TGCGCCAGCAGCTCGGGACTAGCGGACACCGGGGAGTTGTTTTTT. The chain has TRBV5-1 and TRBJ2-2, with 11 bases identical to TRBD2. This CDR3 comprises 15 residues. From germline, CDR1 is SGHRS and CDR2 YFSETQ.

This chain uses TRBV9 with TRBJ1-3; weak D call: TRBD1 (6 bases). Germline V gene lookup returns CDR1 SGDLS and CDR2 YYNGEE. The V and J ends lost 0 bases and 2 bases respectively, with 9 bases between them. The CDR3 covers 15 residues. CDR3 DNA sequence: TGTGCCAGCAGCGTAGATGGGGGCCCTGGAAACACCATATATTTT. It yields the protein CASSVDGGPGNTIYF.

This rearrangement joins TRBV6-1 to TRBJ2-4; 14 bases are shared with TRBD2. V was pared by 2 bases and J by 1 base, with 7 bases of the junction left unmatched. The germline CDR1 and CDR2 sequences are MNHNS and SASEGT. This CDR3 has 19 amino acids. The CDR3 loop reads CASSEKGLAGGRAKNIQYF. The CDR3 region has the DNA TGTGCCAGCAGTGAAAAAGGACTAGCGGGAGGCCGTGCCAAAAACATTCAGTACTTC.

J is TRBJ1-1 and V is TRBV5-8; possibly TRBD1 for D (6 bases). Germline CDR1 reads SGHTS; CDR2 reads YDEGEE. V dropped 6 bases and J dropped 0 bases, with 24 bases sitting between them. CDR3 size: 18 residues. The CDR3 DNA sequence: TGTGCCAGCACCCGGGAGGGGGGGCTGGGTGCGGTGAACACTGAAGCTTTCTTT. It yields the protein CASTREGGLGAVNTEAFF.

The rearrangement links TRBV9 to TRBJ2-1; possibly TRBD2 for D (6 bases). V was shortened by 4 bases and J by 1 base, with 21 bases between the two germline ends. Germline V gives CDR1 SGDLS, CDR2 YYNGEE. This CDR3 contains 18 residues. In DNA form, the CDR3 reads TGTGCCAGCAGCTTCGGCCGATCCACTAGCCGGTCCTACAATGAGCAGTTCTTC. Translating it yields CASSFGRSTSRSYNEQFF.

The chain couples TRBV19 to TRBJ2-3; maybe TRBD1 (5 bases). Germline CDR1 LNHDA, CDR2 SQIVND (reference sequence). The CDR3 sequence is 12 residues long. Trimming stripped 5 bases from V and 4 bases from J, with 7 bases between. Here the CDR3 DNA reads TGTGCCAGTAGTTGGGGCCCAGATACGCAGTATTTT. Residues: CASSWGPDTQYF.

This sequence joins TRBV7-6 and TRBJ2-5; possible D gene TRBD1, 6 bases. The CDR3 is 15 amino acids. Per the germline V gene, CDR1 is SGHVS and CDR2 is FNYEAQ. Deletions cut 2 bases from V and 1 base from J, with 11 bases between. The CDR3 region is CASSLNRDPQETQYF. The CDR3 region has the DNA TGTGCCAGCAGCTTAAACAGGGACCCCCAAGAGACCCAGTACTTC. The whole variable domain, remainder taken from reference TRBV7-6 and TRBJ2-5, is GAGVSQSPRYKVTKRGQDVALRCDPISGHVSLYWYRQALGQGPEFLTYFNYEAQQDKSGLPNDRFSAERPEGSISTLTIQRTEQRDSAMYRCASSLNRDPQETQYFGPGTRLLVL.

V is TRBV5-1 and J is TRBJ1-2; TRBD1 is a possible D gene (6 bases). Germline lookup yields CDR1 SGHRS and CDR2 YFSETQ. The V end lost 0 bases, the J end lost 9 bases, and 18 bases lay between the germline ends. The CDR3 contains 15 residues. This chain's CDR3 is CASSLDFQGGDSYTF. For the CDR3, the DNA is TGCGCCAGCAGCTTGGATTTCCAGGGTGGGGACAGCTACACCTTC.

The chain couples TRBV7-9 to TRBJ2-7; possible D gene TRBD1, 7 bases. Trimming stripped 6 bases from V and 5 bases from J, with 11 bases between. The CDR3 consists of 12 residues. Germline assignment: CDR1 SEHNR and CDR2 FQNEAQ (reference sequence). CDR3: CASREGAHEQYF. The CDR3 region has the DNA TGTGCCAGCAGGGAGGGGGCCCACGAGCAGTACTTC. Full variable domain (rest looked up from reference TRBV7-9 and TRBJ2-7): DTGVSQNPRHKITKRGQNVTFRCDPISEHNRLYWYRQTLGQGPEFLTYFQNEAQLEKSRLLSDRFSAERPKGSFSTLEIQRTEQGDSAMYLCASREGAHEQYFGPGTRLTVT.

The chain combines TRBV6-5 with TRBJ2-1; the match to TRBD1 covers 9 bases. This CDR3 has 14 amino acids. The germline V gene has CDR1 MNHEY and CDR2 SVGAGI. Trimming cost V 10 bases and J 5 bases; bases outside gene matches: 9. In DNA, the CDR3 is TGTGCCACCCGAAATAGACAGGGGGACAATGAGCAGTTCTTC. It encodes CATRNRQGDNEQFF.

This chain connects TRBV18 to TRBJ2-3; D ambiguous. From germline, CDR1 is KGHSH and CDR2 LQKENI. The CDR3 is 14 residues long. The V gene lost 4 bases and the J gene lost 0 bases, with 8 bases spanning the gap. CDR3 residues: CASSHQSSTDTQYF. CDR3 coding DNA: TGTGCCAGCTCACACCAGTCTAGCACAGATACGCAGTATTTT.

The count of this clone is one. The chain couples TRBV28 to TRBJ1-6; D perhaps matches TRBD1 (6 bases). V gave up 2 bases and J gave up 7 bases, with 18 bases separating them. Germline assignment: CDR1 MDHEN and CDR2 SYDVKM. The CDR3 consists of 17 residues. CDR3 residues: CASSLPKQGLRNSPLHF. The CDR3 DNA reads as TGTGCCAGCAGTTTACCAAAACAGGGTTTAAGGAATTCACCCCTCCACTTT.

This rearrangement joins TRBV28 to TRBJ2-7, with a weak D call TRBD2 (5 bases). Germline V gives CDR1 MDHEN, CDR2 SYDVKM. Trimming removed 8 bases at V and 0 bases at J, with 14 bases between. The CDR3 consists of 14 residues. CDR3 nucleotides: TGTGCCAGCTCTTGGACCCTAGCCTCCTACGAGCAGTACTTC. It specifies CASSWTLASYEQYF. The variable domain in full, completed from reference TRBV28 and TRBJ2-7, reads DVKVTQSSRYLVKRTGEKVFLECVQDMDHENMFWYRQDPGLGLRLIYFSYDVKMKEKGDIPEGYSVSREKKERFSLILESASTNQTSMYLCASSWTLASYEQYFGPGTRLTVT.

This rearrangement joins TRBV5-4 to TRBJ1-2; 8 bases line up with TRBD1. With V trimmed by 5 bases and J by 7 bases, 16 bases remained unmatched. There are 16 residues in the CDR3. The germline V gene has CDR1 SGHNT and CDR2 YYREEE (reference sequence). CDR3 protein: CASSPSVPQGAGGYTF. In DNA form, the CDR3 reads TGTGCCAGCAGTCCTTCCGTTCCCCAGGGGGCTGGTGGCTACACCTTC.

This clone was recorded once. The chain joins TRBV5-1 to TRBJ2-7; 9 bases are a match to TRBD1. The J segment lost 6 bases and the V segment lost 4 bases, leaving 14 bases of the junction unmatched. The CDR3 runs 16 residues. From germline, CDR1 is SGHRS and CDR2 YFSETQ. The CDR3 loop reads CASSRYSGTGIGEQYF. CDR3 coding DNA: TGCGCCAGCAGCAGGTACTCCGGGACAGGGATCGGCGAGCAGTACTTC.

This chain links TRBV5-1 with TRBJ2-7; TRBD2 agrees at 7 bases. Germline V CDR1 and CDR2: SGHRS, YFSETQ. The junction had 17 bases not matched to a gene; V was cut back by 5 bases and J by 0 bases. The CDR3 sequence is 18 residues long. The CDR3: CASRPGLTTLRSSYEQYF. For the CDR3, the DNA is TGCGCCAGCAGGCCGGGACTAACCACCCTTCGGAGCTCCTACGAGCAGTACTTC.

V is TRBV28 and J is TRBJ2-7; 8 bases map to TRBD2. CDR3 length: 16 residues. The germline V gene has CDR1 MDHEN and CDR2 SYDVKM. V lost 4 bases and J lost 0; bases outside the gene matches: 8. Here the CDR3 DNA reads TGTGCCAGCAGTTATGAATTCCGGGGGGGCTCCTACGAGCAGTACTTC. Its translation: CASSYEFRGGSYEQYF.

The V call is TRBV6-1, the J call TRBJ1-2; 10 nucleotides agree with TRBD1. The V gene end was trimmed by 9 bases and the J gene end by 4 bases; junction bases not matched to a gene: 5. The germline gives CDR1 MNHNS, CDR2 SASEGT. CDR3 size: 13 residues. CDR3 nucleotide sequence: TGTGCCAGTAGGGACAGGGGCCTCTATGGCTACACCTTC. It specifies CASRDRGLYGYTF.

The chain recombines TRBV11-3 with TRBJ2-3; possibly TRBD2 for D (6 bases). This CDR3 is 19 amino acids long. The germline CDR1 and CDR2 sequences are SGHNT and YENEEA. The ends were cut back, 5 bases at V and 0 bases at J, with 24 bases in the middle. The CDR3 bases are TGTGCCAGCAGCCGCGGGAAGCTAGCGAATCCTACTAGCACAGATACGCAGTATTTT. As protein: CASSRGKLANPTSTDTQYF.

J is TRBJ2-7 and V is TRBV10-3, with D possibly being TRBD2 (5 bases). V gave up 4 bases and J gave up 9 bases, with 16 bases separating them. The CDR3 is 13 amino acids. In germline, CDR1 is ENHRY, CDR2 SYGVKD. CDR3 residues: CAISVQVKEAQYF. Here the CDR3 DNA reads TGTGCCATCAGTGTTCAGGTTAAGGAGGCGCAGTACTTC.

This sequence joins TRBV20-1 and TRBJ1-2; D uncertain. Trimming shortened V by 1 base and J by 6 bases, and 6 bases separated the two germline ends. Germline-derived CDR1 and CDR2 are DFQATT and SNEGSKA (reference sequence). The CDR3 is 11 amino acids. In DNA, the CDR3 is TGCAGTGCTAGAGGTCCGGATGGCTACACCTTC. Its protein is CSARGPDGYTF.

This chain connects TRBV10-2 to TRBJ2-1; the D gene is possibly TRBD2 (6 bases). Germline V gives CDR1 WSHSY, CDR2 SAAADI. Trimming took 4 bases from V and 8 from J, leaving 18 bases between them. The CDR3 loop spans 15 amino acids. The CDR3 spells CASSGAGQLGHEQFF. The CDR3 DNA is TGCGCCAGCAGTGGCGCGGGGCAGTTAGGCCATGAGCAGTTCTTC.

The genes are TRBV14 and TRBJ2-3; a weak D match, TRBD2 (7 bases). Germline CDR1 reads SGHDN; CDR2 reads FVKESK. Deletions cut 4 bases from V and 6 bases from J, with 14 bases between. This CDR3 is built from 14 residues. The CDR3 DNA follows: TGTGCCAGCAGCCCTCGGGGGGCGAAGGATACGCAGTATTTT. It codes for CASSPRGAKDTQYF.

The chain is built from TRBV27 and TRBJ2-2; 9 bases line up with TRBD2. Germline values: CDR1 MNHEY, CDR2 SMNVEV (reference sequence). After removal of 8 bases from V and 2 bases from J, the junction contained 15 bases not matched to a gene. The CDR3 loop spans 18 amino acids. CDR3 protein: CASPTPPGTSRNTGELFF. CDR3 nucleotide sequence: TGTGCCAGCCCCACGCCCCCCGGGACTAGCCGTAACACCGGGGAGCTGTTTTTT.

The chain uses TRBV30 and TRBJ1-2, with unresolved D. With 3 bases removed from V and 2 bases from J, the gap between germline ends came to 10 bases. Germline CDR1 and CDR2: GTSNPN and SVGIG (reference sequence). This CDR3 comprises 13 residues. CDR3 sequence: CAWRSQANYGYTF. The CDR3 nucleotides read TGTGCCTGGAGGTCGCAAGCAAACTATGGCTACACCTTC. Complete variable domain (other parts from reference TRBV30 and TRBJ1-2): SQTIHQWPATLVQPVGSPLSLECTVEGTSNPNLYWYRQAAGRGLQLLFYSVGIGQISSEVPQNLSASRPQDRQFILSSKKLLLSDSGFYLCAWRSQANYGYTFGSGTRLTVV.

V and J are TRBV2 and TRBJ2-2, with 9 bases identical to TRBD1. V lost 5 bases, J lost 0 bases, and 1 base stayed unmatched. Germline lookup yields CDR1 SNHLY and CDR2 FYNNEI. There are 15 residues in the CDR3. CDR3 residues: CASSRQGANTGELFF. The CDR3 region has the DNA TGTGCCAGCAGTCGACAGGGGGCGAACACCGGGGAGCTGTTTTTT.

J is TRBJ1-2 and V is TRBV19; 7 bases agree with TRBD1. The CDR3 extends over 12 amino acids. The J segment lost 7 bases and the V segment lost 6 bases, leaving 5 bases of the junction unmatched. CDR1 and CDR2 from the germline V gene are LNHDA and SQIVND (reference sequence). In nucleotides, the CDR3 is TGTGCCAGTAGCCGGAGACAGGGTGGCTACACCTTC. Amino acids: CASSRRQGGYTF.

The J gene is TRBJ2-7, the V gene TRBV7-6; no definite D call. V shed 1 base and J shed 2 bases, with 6 bases lying between them. This CDR3 region has 13 residues. Germline loops: CDR1 SGHVS, CDR2 FNYEAQ. The CDR3 DNA reads TGTGCCAGCAGCTTAGACCCGGCCTACGAGCAGTACTTC. It yields the protein CASSLDPAYEQYF.